The 10 T cell receptor beta chains reported below all come from one sample, sequenced in a study of blood T cell repertoires in COVID-19 (dated by TCRdb to about 2020). Libraries were constructed by the immunoSEQ multiplex PCR assay. The table comes from immuneACCESS by way of TCRdb, which keeps in-frame sequences with V and J called. Part of the clones is missing from these tables; in studies checked, under half for an unresolved V gene and the rest for unknown reasons. This sample gives around 300,000 clones in total; approximately 88% of them show up just once. The ten top clones hold about 5% of the sample. Sequencing was performed on PBMCs or T cells enriched from blood (not recorded which). These receptors were obtained from a man aged 25-40 years who had recovered from COVID-19.

In DNA, the CDR3 is TGCGCCAGCAGAGCCACAGGGGCGGGCGGCTACACCTTC. Its translation is CASRATGAGGYTF. This sequence joins TRBV5-1 and TRBJ1-2; 7 bases line up with TRBD1. J gave up 8 bases and V 5 bases, and 9 bases lay outside the gene matches. CDR1 is SGHRS and CDR2 is YFSETQ in the germline V gene. The CDR3 has 13 residues.

The rearrangement uses TRBV23-1 and TRBJ2-2; 8 positions match TRBD2. TRBV23-1 counts as an open reading frame of uncertain function. V lost 4 bases and J lost 4; bases outside the gene matches: 14. The CDR3 is made up of 18 amino acids. CDR3 sequence (DNA): TGCGCCAGCAGTCCCACTTCTATGGAGCGGGAGCGCACCGGGGAGCTGTTTTTT. Its protein is CASSPTSMERERTGELFF.

This clone was observed a handful of times. This rearrangement joins TRBV19 to TRBJ1-1; D remains ambiguous. The CDR3 length is 13 residues. CDR1 and CDR2 from the germline V gene are LNHDA and SQIVND (reference sequence). The ends were cut back, 5 bases at V and 4 bases at J, with 11 bases in the middle. CDR3 sequence: CASSSRTATEAFF. The CDR3 DNA reads as TGTGCCAGTAGTTCTCGGACTGCCACTGAAGCTTTCTTT.

For the CDR3, the DNA is TGTGCCACCAGCAGAGAAGACTGGAACAATGAGCAGTTCTTC. Translated: CATSREDWNNEQFF. The chain is built from TRBV15 and TRBJ2-1; unclear D gene. The V and J ends lost 0 bases and 5 bases respectively, with 8 bases between them. The CDR3 consists of 14 residues. Germline V CDR1 and CDR2: LNHNV, YYDKDF (reference sequence).

The rearrangement joins TRBV30 to TRBJ1-5; D is possibly TRBD1 (5 bases). This CDR3 region has 13 residues. CDR1 and CDR2 (germline): GTSNPN, SVGIG (reference sequence). Trimming cost V 3 bases and J 3 bases, with 9 bases left between them. CDR3 in DNA: TGTGCCTGGAGGGGGGGTCTCAATCAGCCCCAGCATTTT. Its translation: CAWRGGLNQPQHF.

The chain links TRBV9 to TRBJ2-7; 9 bases match TRBD1. The J segment lost 3 bases and the V segment lost 0 bases, leaving 1 base of the junction unmatched. The germline gives CDR1 SGDLS, CDR2 YYNGEE. The CDR3 is 14 residues long. CDR3 in DNA: TGTGCCAGCAGCGTAGGGGACAGGGTCTACGAGCAGTACTTC. The encoded protein is CASSVGDRVYEQYF.

This clone has a single count. The chain is built from TRBV30 and TRBJ1-2; D might be TRBD1 (5 bases). The CDR3 sequence is 14 residues long. CDR1 and CDR2 (germline): GTSNPN, SVGIG (reference sequence). V lost 2 bases to trimming and J lost 0 bases, with 10 bases between them. CDR3 in amino acids: CAWSSGAANYGYTF. Here the CDR3 DNA reads TGTGCCTGGAGTAGCGGGGCCGCTAACTATGGCTACACCTTC.

The chain has TRBV9 and TRBJ2-1; 10 nucleotides align to TRBD2. Germline CDR1 is SGDLS and CDR2 is YYNGEE. V dropped 3 bases and J dropped 3; count of bases not matched to a gene: 6. There are 16 residues in the CDR3. CDR3 in amino acids: CASSASSGGYYNEQFF. As DNA, the CDR3 is TGTGCCAGCAGCGCCTCTAGCGGGGGATACTACAATGAGCAGTTCTTC.

This clone was counted once. This chain links TRBV7-9 with TRBJ2-2; TRBD1 matches 10 bases. CDR1 is SEHNR, CDR2 FQNEAQ, per germline (reference sequence). The CDR3 sequence is 15 residues long. J lost 3 bases, V lost 3 bases, and 1 base had no gene match. The CDR3, as DNA: TGTGCCAGCAGCTTTGGACAGGGGGACACCGGGGAGCTGTTTTTT. As protein: CASSFGQGDTGELFF.

V is TRBV6-2 or TRBV6-3 and J is TRBJ1-6, with TRBD1 as a possible D gene (6 bases). CDR1 is MNHEY and CDR2 is SVGEGT in the germline V gene. Between the trimmed V and J ends, which lost 5 bases and 10 bases, there was a span of 21 bases. The CDR3 runs 16 residues. The CDR3 sequence: CASSRGHPNLGSPLHF. In DNA form, the CDR3 reads TGTGCCAGCAGTCGGGGACATCCTAACTTGGGGTCACCCCTCCACTTT.